The present T cell receptor (beta chain) was sequenced within a study of beta chain features in type 1 diabetes. Background on the study: No patient-donor differences in age, gender, total cells or subset yield. General study results and limits: Diminished insertions and augmented deletions at VDJ junctions characterized type 1 diabetes patients.

All of the isolated RNA was reverse transcribed, so expressed TCRB transcripts were sequenced. TCRdb's copy holds only in-frame clones and misses some; the assay was immunoSEQ multiplex PCR. The sample includes fewer than 350,000 clones, 8% seen only once; the top ten take more than 0.8%. The V end lost 3 bases, the J end lost 6 bases, and 11 bases lay between the germline ends. Germline CDR1 and CDR2: KGHSH and LQKENI. This CDR3 comprises 14 residues. This clone was observed a few times. Its antigen remains unidentified. The gene calls are TRBV18 and TRBJ1-4; possibly TRBD1 for D (5 bases). The sample consisted of central memory CD4+ T cells from blood. This clonotype originated in a woman aged 18-30 years in good health. DNA of the CDR3: TGTGCCAGCTCACCTTTGGGGGACGATGAAAAACTGTTTTTT. Its translation: CASSPLGDDEKLFF.